Below, one T cell receptor (beta chain) is given with its context. Its antigen is undetermined. The data are from a study of cytomegalovirus exposure and HLA in healthy donors. The PCR contained 60 Vbeta and 13 Jbeta primers. Assay: immunoSEQ multiplex PCR; the TCRdb copy retains only in-frame clones and omits some. Of around 120,000 clones listed, 65% to 80% were seen once; the top ten hold roughly 3.7%. General study points: In a later analysis, HLA-associated TCR beta chains were more clonally expanded than equally common others. Reportedly, fewer N-insertions than the roughly 690-donor mean appeared in an Asian-associated ancestry cluster in a later analysis.

This TCR was sampled from a human donor in good health. Input material: PBMCs.

The CDR3 nucleotides are TGCAGCGCTTCACAGGGTTCTACTGAAGCTTTCTTT. Its translation is CSASQGSTEAFF. The J gene is TRBJ1-1, the V gene TRBV29-1; perhaps TRBD1 as D (6 bases). This CDR3 spans 12 amino acids. Germline CDR1 reads SQVTM; CDR2 reads ANQGSEA. V was clipped by 7 bases and J by 5 bases, with 14 bases between them.